These 22 T cell receptor beta chains came from one sample sequenced in a study of human T cells and chemical hapten exposure. TCRdb processed the RACE reads anew with MiXCR; each CDR3 protein has one entry. The sample yields under 200,000 distinct CDR3 sequences, about 15% seen once. Time point defined: patch test 1, 2 weeks after DPC sensitization. Treatment denoted: therapeutic diphenylcyclopropenone sensitization with weekly scalp DPC. The specimen was whole blood, collected in connection with sensitization to the hapten diphenylcyclopropenone (DPC). The source of these receptors is a woman in her 30s with alopecia areata. Some clones in this sample may be carry-over from other donors' samples.

This clonotype showed up many times. The V gene is TRBV10-3, the J gene TRBJ2-1, with D possibly TRBD1 on 5 matching bases. Trimming took 0 bases from V and 0 from J, leaving 24 bases between them. The CDR3 is 21 amino acids. The germline gives CDR1 ENHRY, CDR2 SYGVKD. DNA of the CDR3: TGTGCCATCAGTGAGTCAGGGGCCAGAACACCACTGCGGAGCTCCTACAATGAGCAGTTCTTC. The encoded protein is CAISESGARTPLRSSYNEQFF.

The chain employs TRBV6-1 and TRBJ1-5; possibly TRBD1 for D (6 bases). Per germline, CDR1 MNHNS and CDR2 SASEGT. CDR3 length equals 14 residues. V lost 7 bases and J lost 5, with 15 bases in between. The CDR3 DNA sequence: TGTGCCAGCACCGACAGGACCTGGGATCAGCCCCAGCATTTT. Amino acids: CASTDRTWDQPQHF.

This clonotype was recorded at least ten times. The rearrangement links TRBV12-3 or TRBV12-4 to TRBJ1-5; 8 nucleotides match TRBD1. This CDR3 has 15 amino acids. The trim removed 5 bases at V and 8 bases at J, leaving 11 bases unmatched. CDR3 in amino acids: CASSRGDRGHEPQHF. The CDR3 bases are TGTGCCAGCAGTCGGGGCGACAGGGGTCATGAGCCCCAGCATTTT.

This clonotype came up a few times. V usage is TRBV20-1 and J usage is TRBJ1-2; 9 nucleotides match TRBD1. CDR1 and CDR2 (germline): DFQATT, SNEGSKA (reference sequence). Trimming at V came to 6 bases and at J to 5 bases, leaving 13 bases not matched to a gene. The CDR3 has 15 residues. This chain's CDR3 is CSAPTGGGFQYGYTF. The DNA of the CDR3 is TGCAGTGCGCCGACAGGGGGGGGTTTTCAGTATGGCTACACCTTC.

This clonotype was detected only a few times. The CDR3 here is CASSLGMQGNSNSPLHF. CDR3 in DNA: TGTGCCAGCAGTTTAGGAATGCAGGGAAACTCCAATTCACCCCTCCACTTT. The V and J genes are TRBV12-3 or TRBV12-4 and TRBJ1-6; possible D gene TRBD1, 5 bases. V was trimmed by 1 base and J by 7 bases, leaving 17 bases between them. There are 17 residues in the CDR3.

The V gene is TRBV19, the J gene TRBJ1-6; D uncertain. V dropped 2 bases and J dropped 9 bases, with 14 bases sitting between them. Germline V gives CDR1 LNHDA, CDR2 SQIVND (reference sequence). The CDR3 is 15 residues long. CDR3 sequence reads: CASSILGARSSPLHF. CDR3 nucleotides: TGTGCCAGTAGTATATTGGGCGCAAGGAGTTCACCCCTCCACTTT.

The chain recombines TRBV7-8 with TRBJ2-5; D tentatively fits TRBD1 or TRBD2 (5 bases each). CDR1 is SGHVS, CDR2 FQNEAQ, per germline. The CDR3 spans 16 residues. Trimming took off 4 bases at V and 6 bases at J, with 21 bases between the two ends. CDR3: CASSYPGREGYQTQYF. The CDR3 DNA reads as TGTGCCAGCAGCTATCCGGGCCGAGAGGGGTACCAGACCCAGTACTTC.

This clonotype appeared a few times. The rearrangement uses TRBV3-1 and TRBJ2-5; TRBD2 is a possible D gene (6 bases). The germline V gene has CDR1 LGHDT and CDR2 YNNKEL (reference sequence). The CDR3 length is 14 residues. The V end was cut by 4 bases, the J end by 1 base, with 10 bases between. CDR3 in DNA: TGTGCCAGCAGCCGCCGGACTATCCAAGAGACCCAGTACTTC. Protein: CASSRRTIQETQYF.

This clonotype was seen only a few times. This sequence joins TRBV28 and TRBJ1-5; TRBD1 might be the D (5 bases). The V gene lost 3 bases and the J gene lost 6 bases, with 15 bases spanning the gap. CDR3 length: 15 residues. Germline V gene lookup returns CDR1 MDHEN and CDR2 SYDVKM. CDR3 loop: CASSFPGSLSQPQHF. The CDR3 DNA sequence: TGTGCCAGCAGTTTCCCAGGGAGCCTATCTCAGCCCCAGCATTTT.

The J gene is TRBJ1-1, the V gene TRBV28; D not certain. The CDR3 runs 12 residues. Germline V CDR1 and CDR2: MDHEN, SYDVKM. V lost 5 bases, J lost 6 bases, and 10 bases lay in between. The CDR3 loop is CASSPRFPEAFF. The CDR3 bases are TGTGCCAGCAGTCCCCGATTTCCTGAAGCTTTCTTT.

This clonotype turned up a few times. The chain combines TRBV20-1 with TRBJ1-5, with D uncertain. In germline, CDR1 is DFQATT, CDR2 SNEGSKA (reference sequence). V shed 3 bases and J shed 2 bases, with 5 bases lying between them. This CDR3 region has 12 residues. DNA of the CDR3: TGCAGTGCTAGTCGGGGCAATCAGCCCCAGCATTTT. Its translation: CSASRGNQPQHF.

This clonotype appeared a few times. This chain uses TRBV20-1 with TRBJ1-2, with D maybe TRBD1 (6 bases). Germline loops: CDR1 DFQATT, CDR2 SNEGSKA (reference sequence). This CDR3 has 14 amino acids. Trimming left V 0 bases short and J 2 bases short, with 10 bases between. The CDR3 region has the DNA TGCAGTGCTAGAGAGGGGGCAGGGAACTATGGCTACACCTTC. Amino acids: CSAREGAGNYGYTF.

J is TRBJ2-1 and V is TRBV11-3, with TRBD1 identical over 8 bases. This CDR3 contains 13 residues. Germline CDR1 is SGHNT and CDR2 is YENEEA. V was clipped by 4 bases and J by 6 bases; unmatched bases: 2. CDR3 coding DNA: TGTGCCAGCAGCTCCGACAGGGGCAATGAGCAGTTCTTC. The encoded protein is CASSSDRGNEQFF.

This clonotype was observed a handful of times. The J gene is TRBJ2-5, the V gene TRBV5-1; D possibly corresponds to TRBD2 (6 bases). Germline CDR1 is SGHRS and CDR2 is YFSETQ. The CDR3 is made up of 15 amino acids. V lost 0 bases and J 5 bases, leaving 14 bases between the germline ends. CDR3 amino acids: CASSLELAGPETQYF. The CDR3 region has the DNA TGCGCCAGCAGCTTGGAGCTGGCGGGGCCCGAGACCCAGTACTTC. The variable domain in full, completed from reference TRBV5-1 and TRBJ2-5, reads KAGVTQTPRYLIKTRGQQVTLSCSPISGHRSVSWYQQTPGQGLQFLFEYFSETQRNKGNFPGRFSGRQFSNSRSEMNVSTLELGDSALYLCASSLELAGPETQYFGPGTRLLVL.

The chain combines TRBV12-3 or TRBV12-4 with TRBJ1-1, with D tentatively TRBD1 (6 bases). The CDR3 consists of 12 residues. Trimming stripped 5 bases from V and 11 bases from J, with 15 bases between. The CDR3: CASSQGPGRAFF. Here the CDR3 DNA reads TGTGCCAGCAGTCAGGGGCCAGGGAGGGCTTTCTTT.

This chain joins TRBV6-2 or TRBV6-3 and TRBJ1-5; D unclear. CDR1 and CDR2 from the germline V gene are MNHEY and SVGEGT. CDR3 length: 14 amino acids. V gave up 2 bases and J gave up 1 base, with 6 bases separating them. DNA of the CDR3: TGTGCCAGCAGTTACAGGGAAAGCAATCAGCCCCAGCATTTT. Its translation is CASSYRESNQPQHF.

In this sample, this clonotype turned up a few times. J is TRBJ1-2 and V is TRBV29-1; D is unclear. Trimming stripped 0 bases from V and 1 base from J, with 3 bases between. Per the germline V gene, CDR1 is SQVTM and CDR2 is ANQGSEA. CDR3 length: 12 amino acids. CDR3 nucleotide sequence: TGCAGCGTTGAAGAGTTTAACTATGGCTACACCTTC. Its protein is CSVEEFNYGYTF.

The chain couples TRBV20-1 to TRBJ2-5, with TRBD2 as a possible D gene (6 bases). The CDR3 has 13 amino acids. With 8 bases removed from V and 1 base from J, the gap between germline ends came to 14 bases. CDR1 is DFQATT, CDR2 SNEGSKA, per germline (reference sequence). CDR3 DNA sequence: TGCAGTCCGCAAAGGGGACTCCAAGAGACCCAGTACTTC. Amino acid sequence: CSPQRGLQETQYF.

This clonotype was recorded a few times. The chain has TRBV29-1 and TRBJ1-1; D gene ambiguous. Germline V gives CDR1 SQVTM, CDR2 ANQGSEA. Trimming took off 7 bases at V and 2 bases at J, with 14 bases between the two ends. The CDR3 covers 13 residues. This CDR3 reads CSAGLLENTEAFF. DNA of the CDR3: TGCAGCGCCGGGCTGTTGGAAAACACTGAAGCTTTCTTT.

This chain uses TRBV6-5 with TRBJ1-5; 7 nucleotides match TRBD1. Germline CDR1 MNHEY, CDR2 SVGAGI. The CDR3 runs to 13 residues. The junction had 2 bases not matched to a gene; V was cut back by 2 bases and J by 7 bases. CDR3 protein: CASSYDRAQPQHF. CDR3 nucleotides: TGTGCCAGCAGTTACGACAGGGCCCAGCCCCAGCATTTT.

Ten or more counts support this clonotype. V and J are TRBV20-1 and TRBJ1-2, with a tentative D call TRBD1 (5 bases). The CDR3 has 15 residues. Germline CDR1 reads DFQATT; CDR2 reads SNEGSKA (reference sequence). Trimming shortened V by 0 bases and J by 1 base, and 12 bases separated the two germline ends. The CDR3 sequence is CSAREVEQGNYGYTF. The CDR3 bases are TGCAGTGCTAGAGAGGTTGAGCAGGGTAACTATGGCTACACCTTC.

This clonotype has just one count. In DNA form, the CDR3 reads TGTGCCAGCACCCGGCGGACAGGGACCGGGGAGCTGTTTTTT. Its protein is CASTRRTGTGELFF. V usage is TRBV6-6 and J usage is TRBJ2-2, with 8 nucleotides matching TRBD1. V lost 7 bases, J lost 5 bases, and 6 bases stayed unmatched. Germline-derived CDR1 and CDR2 are MNHNY and SVGAGI (reference sequence). The CDR3 extends over 14 amino acids.